Following are 22 T cell receptor beta chains from one sample sequenced in a study of PD-1 blockade in classical Hodgkin lymphoma. Here immunoSEQ multiplex PCR was the method, and the copy in TCRdb shows in-frame clones only, minus some. The table shows about 76,000 clones, with 89% occurring only once. No patient escaped relapse after autologous stem cell transplantation, and brentuximab vedotin exposure varied. Material: peripheral blood mononuclear cells (PBMCs), obtained at baseline. The receptors stem from a human donor with classical Hodgkin lymphoma.

The chain recombines TRBV15 with TRBJ1-5; D might be TRBD1 (6 bases). The CDR3 totals 15 residues. Trimming took 2 bases from V and 2 from J, leaving 10 bases between them. In germline, CDR1 is LNHNV, CDR2 YYDKDF (reference sequence). CDR3 sequence reads: CATSRFKGGNQPQHF. The CDR3 region has the DNA TGTGCCACCAGCAGATTCAAGGGGGGCAATCAGCCCCAGCATTTT.

The J gene is TRBJ2-1, the V gene TRBV19, with 8 positions matching TRBD2. Germline values: CDR1 LNHDA, CDR2 SQIVND (reference sequence). V dropped 5 bases and J dropped 2; count of bases not matched to a gene: 8. The CDR3 sequence is 16 residues long. The CDR3 sequence is CASSPRGLVTYNEQFF. CDR3 coding DNA: TGTGCCAGTAGTCCCCGGGGACTAGTTACCTACAATGAGCAGTTCTTC.

This sequence joins TRBV18 and TRBJ2-5; D is perhaps TRBD2 (6 bases). V lost 3 bases and J lost 1, with 12 bases in between. This CDR3 comprises 15 residues. Germline V CDR1 and CDR2: KGHSH, LQKENI. This CDR3 reads CASSPPGGVQETQYF. For the CDR3, the DNA is TGTGCCAGCTCACCTCCCGGGGGAGTCCAAGAGACCCAGTACTTC.

The chain employs TRBV5-8 and TRBJ1-1; D is undetermined. The V end lost 3 bases, the J end lost 0 bases, and 9 bases lay between the germline ends. CDR1 and CDR2 (germline): SGHTS, YDEGEE. CDR3 length equals 14 residues. CDR3 DNA sequence: TGTGCCAGCAGCTCGTCACCTATGAACACTGAAGCTTTCTTT. This sequence encodes CASSSSPMNTEAFF.

For the CDR3, the DNA is TGTGCCTGGAGTGGTGGGGGGATATACGAGCAGTACTTC. Its protein is CAWSGGGIYEQYF. This chain joins TRBV30 and TRBJ2-7; possible D gene TRBD2, 6 bases. Germline-derived CDR1 and CDR2 are GTSNPN and SVGIG (reference sequence). The CDR3 runs to 13 residues. V shed 1 base and J shed 4 bases, with 11 bases lying between them.

The CDR3 sequence: CASSYSYGGYNQPQHF. The DNA for the CDR3 is TGTGCCAGCAGTTACTCGTACGGGGGCTACAATCAGCCCCAGCATTTT. The chain is built from TRBV6-6 and TRBJ1-5; perhaps TRBD1 as D (6 bases). The CDR3 loop spans 16 amino acids. V lost 0 bases to trimming and J lost 3 bases, with 12 bases between them. Germline CDR1 reads MNHNY; CDR2 reads SVGAGI (reference sequence).

The chain joins TRBV6-5 to TRBJ2-5, with 7 bases matching TRBD2. Germline V lookup: CDR1 MNHEY, CDR2 SVGAGI. The CDR3 has 15 amino acids. J lost 2 bases, V lost 8 bases, and 11 bases had no gene match. CDR3 DNA: TGTGCCAGCGCAACTAGCGTGGGGCCGCAAGAGACCCAGTACTTC. Encoded protein: CASATSVGPQETQYF.

This clone has just a few counts. The CDR3 region has the DNA TGTGCCTGGAGGTCTAAGGACAGGGTTGATGGGGAGCAGTACTTC. This gives the protein CAWRSKDRVDGEQYF. This chain uses TRBV30 with TRBJ2-7; 8 nucleotides line up with TRBD1. The CDR3 covers 15 residues. Per the germline V gene, CDR1 is GTSNPN and CDR2 is SVGIG (reference sequence). The J segment lost 7 bases and the V segment lost 3 bases, leaving 14 bases of the junction unmatched.

The chain uses TRBV29-1 and TRBJ1-1; weak D call: TRBD1 (6 bases). The V gene lost 7 bases and the J gene lost 0 bases, with 12 bases spanning the gap. CDR3 size: 13 residues. CDR1 is SQVTM, CDR2 ANQGSEA, per germline. This CDR3 reads CSAATGMNTEAFF. The CDR3 region has the DNA TGCAGCGCCGCGACAGGCATGAACACTGAAGCTTTCTTT.

The V gene is TRBV15, the J gene TRBJ1-1; D is ambiguous. CDR1 and CDR2 (germline): LNHNV, YYDKDF (reference sequence). Trimming removed 1 base from V and 0 bases from J, with 9 bases in between. The CDR3 is 15 residues long. This CDR3 is CATSRGGVVNTEAFF. CDR3 coding DNA: TGTGCCACCAGCAGAGGTGGGGTAGTGAACACTGAAGCTTTCTTT.

V and J are TRBV2 and TRBJ2-1; 16 nucleotides match TRBD2. The CDR3 spans 15 residues. J was trimmed by 12 bases and V by 8 bases; bases with no gene match: 10. Germline CDR1 reads SNHLY; CDR2 reads FYNNEI. The CDR3 here is CASSGLAGGPRGQFF. The CDR3 nucleotides read TGTGCCAGCTCGGGACTAGCGGGAGGGCCGAGGGGGCAGTTCTTC.

This clone has just a few counts. This chain uses TRBV2 with TRBJ1-5; D gene ambiguous. The CDR3 contains 14 residues. Trimming removed 4 bases from V and 3 bases from J, with 10 bases in between. In germline, CDR1 is SNHLY, CDR2 FYNNEI. The CDR3 sequence is CASSVQEPNQPQHF. CDR3 in DNA: TGTGCCAGCAGTGTCCAGGAGCCCAATCAGCCCCAGCATTTT.

This clone was recorded only once. This chain connects TRBV28 to TRBJ1-3; D remains unclear. Trimming took off 5 bases at V and 4 bases at J, with 15 bases between the two ends. The CDR3 totals 15 residues. Germline CDR1 reads MDHEN; CDR2 reads SYDVKM. Here the CDR3 reads CASSESLLRGNTIYF. CDR3 bases: TGTGCCAGCAGTGAAAGTCTCCTCCGGGGAAACACCATATATTTT.

In its sample, this clone was seen once. The chain carries TRBV25-1 and TRBJ2-1, with 9 bases fitting TRBD1. Germline V gene data show CDR1 as MGHDK and CDR2 as SYGVNS. The CDR3 loop spans 14 amino acids. The J segment lost 6 bases and the V segment lost 5 bases, leaving 5 bases of the junction unmatched. CDR3 nucleotides: TGTGCCAGCAGTCCGGACAGGGGAGGCAATGAGCAGTTCTTC. It specifies CASSPDRGGNEQFF.

The J gene is TRBJ2-3, the V gene TRBV15; weak D call: TRBD2 (6 bases). V was pared by 5 bases and J by 1 base, with 13 bases between. This CDR3 is 15 amino acids long. Germline CDR1 and CDR2: LNHNV and YYDKDF (reference sequence). The CDR3 spells CATSGSSARTDTQYF. In DNA form, the CDR3 reads TGTGCCACCAGCGGCTCTAGCGCCCGCACAGATACGCAGTATTTT.

This clone has more than one count but fewer than ten. This sequence joins TRBV30 and TRBJ1-5; the D is unclear. The CDR3 covers 13 residues. Trimming left V 4 bases short and J 0 bases short, with 7 bases between. Germline V gene lookup returns CDR1 GTSNPN and CDR2 SVGIG (reference sequence). The CDR3: CAWNSNSNQPQHF. The CDR3 nucleotides read TGTGCCTGGAACAGTAATAGCAATCAGCCCCAGCATTTT.

The chain couples TRBV5-1 to TRBJ2-5; the match to TRBD2 covers 7 bases. The CDR3 covers 13 residues. Losses at the gene ends were 0 bases for V and 4 bases for J; bases not matched to a gene: 0. The germline gives CDR1 SGHRS, CDR2 YFSETQ. The CDR3 is CASSLGLAETQYF. The CDR3 nucleotides are TGCGCCAGCAGCTTGGGACTAGCAGAGACCCAGTACTTC.

This sequence joins TRBV27 and TRBJ1-4; possible D gene TRBD1, 5 bases. Trimming took 4 bases from V and 8 from J, leaving 14 bases between them. The CDR3 covers 14 residues. Germline V CDR1 and CDR2: MNHEY, SMNVEV (reference sequence). The CDR3 DNA follows: TGTGCCAGCAGTTGGGCCGGGGCGAGGGAAAAACTGTTTTTT. Its translation is CASSWAGAREKLFF.

The V and J genes are TRBV19 and TRBJ2-5; D perhaps matches TRBD2 (6 bases). The CDR3 is 14 amino acids. Looked up from germline, CDR1 is LNHDA and CDR2 is SQIVND (reference sequence). V dropped 3 bases and J dropped 1 base, with 9 bases sitting between them. CDR3 sequence: CASSMGTGQETQYF. The CDR3 bases are TGTGCCAGTAGTATGGGGACTGGCCAAGAGACCCAGTACTTC.

V and J are TRBV5-1 and TRBJ2-3; 10 nucleotides agree with TRBD1. Germline V gene lookup returns CDR1 SGHRS and CDR2 YFSETQ. The CDR3 sequence is 17 residues long. V trimming: 2 bases; J trimming: 1 base; junction bases outside the gene matches: 7. DNA for the CDR3: TGCGCCAGCAGCTTACGCGCCGGGACAGGGGGCACAGATACGCAGTATTTT. The encoded protein is CASSLRAGTGGTDTQYF.

The chain links TRBV28 to TRBJ2-4; D is unresolved. V lost 6 bases, J lost 9 bases, and 9 bases lay in between. This CDR3 region has 11 residues. Germline V lookup: CDR1 MDHEN, CDR2 SYDVKM. The CDR3 DNA is TGTGCCAGCAGCTTTTCGGGCATTCAGTACTTC. It translates to CASSFSGIQYF.

This chain links TRBV5-1 with TRBJ1-4, with 8 bases fitting TRBD1. This CDR3 region has 16 residues. Germline V gives CDR1 SGHRS, CDR2 YFSETQ. Trimming cost V 1 base and J 8 bases; bases outside gene matches: 10. CDR3: CASSLRAQGAGEKLFF. The CDR3 DNA is TGCGCCAGCAGCTTGAGGGCGCAGGGGGCAGGGGAAAAACTGTTTTTT.